A single TCR beta chain is shown here with its context. V was clipped by 0 bases and J by 10 bases, with 12 bases between them. The CDR3 sequence is 13 residues long. Germline CDR1 SNHLY, CDR2 FYNNEI. The record originates from a study of blood T cell repertoires in COVID-19. Study summary: Specimens from acute and convalescent COVID-19 originated in the United States, Italy and Spain. Sources were T cells, B-cell-depleted T cells, or PBMCs; the material itself was cDNA or gDNA.

Original methodology: Reference gene primer amplification gave nucleated cell count estimates. Using immunoSEQ multiplex PCR, the repertoire was profiled, and TCRdb retains in-frame clones only, with some absent. The D gene and trimming were derived from the DNA, and the V and J assignments and clone size from that table. This sample carries fewer than 450,000 clones, around 88% of them seen once, and the ten largest clones take about 12%. The receptor's source is a woman in her fifties or sixties with COVID-19, enrolled during active disease. The V and J genes are TRBV2 and TRBJ1-1; unclear D gene. The material sequenced was peripheral blood. This CDR3 reads CASSEALRILAFF. Here the CDR3 DNA reads TGTGCCAGCAGTGAAGCGCTTAGAATCCTAGCTTTCTTT.